The 12 T cell receptor beta chains in this list originate from one sample, sequenced in a study of cytomegalovirus exposure and HLA in healthy donors. Primers included in the PCR were 60 Vbeta and 13 Jbeta primers. Only in-frame clones appear in the TCRdb table, and some are missing; sequencing was by immunoSEQ multiplex PCR. The table has more than 95,000 clones, 17% seen once; the top ten hold approximately 2.9%. The sample taken for sequencing was PBMCs. The receptors stem from a female donor in good health and CMV-seropositive.

The chain recombines TRBV5-6 with TRBJ1-3; weak D call: TRBD1 (5 bases). With 2 bases removed from V and 4 bases from J, the gap between germline ends came to 13 bases. CDR3 length equals 15 residues. Germline CDR1 SGHDT, CDR2 YYEEEE. DNA of the CDR3: TGTGCCAGCAGCTTTGGAGACAGCAGGGGAAACACCATATATTTT. The encoded protein is CASSFGDSRGNTIYF.

This clone has only a few counts. The rearrangement links TRBV25-1 to TRBJ1-6; D gene ambiguous. Germline V CDR1 and CDR2: MGHDK, SYGVNS. V lost 5 bases and J lost 10, with 6 bases in between. The CDR3 loop spans 11 amino acids. CDR3 amino acids: CASSLGSPLHF. The CDR3, as DNA: TGTGCCAGCAGTCTCGGGTCACCCCTCCACTTT.

The V gene is TRBV2, the J gene TRBJ1-2; TRBD1 agrees at 8 bases. Trimming removed 9 bases from V and 6 bases from J; junction bases left unmatched: 18. The V gene's germline CDR1 is SNHLY and CDR2 FYNNEI. The CDR3 totals 16 residues. CDR3 region: CARDGAKDRERDGYTF. Here the CDR3 DNA reads TGTGCCAGAGATGGCGCAAAGGACAGGGAGAGGGATGGCTACACCTTC.

The V and J genes are TRBV7-8 and TRBJ1-5, with 7 bases matching TRBD1. This CDR3 is built from 15 residues. After removal of 5 bases from V and 5 bases from J, the junction contained 9 bases not matched to a gene. CDR1 is SGHVS, CDR2 FQNEAQ, per germline. CDR3: CASSGMTGWDQPQHF. DNA for the CDR3: TGTGCCAGCAGCGGAATGACAGGGTGGGATCAGCCCCAGCATTTT.

A few counts support this clone. The V call is TRBV6-1, the J call TRBJ2-1; the match to TRBD2 covers 11 bases. CDR1 MNHNS and CDR2 SASEGT come from the germline V gene. The CDR3 runs 18 residues. V trimming: 3 bases; J trimming: 4 bases; junction bases outside the gene matches: 11. The CDR3 DNA sequence: TGTGCCAGCAGTGATGCCCTCCTAGCGGGAGGTAGATACAATGAGCAGTTCTTC. Translated, it gives CASSDALLAGGRYNEQFF.

The table lists this clone with a few counts. The CDR3 coding sequence is TGTGCCAGCAGTTTATTTCTAGGGGTGGATCAAGAAAAACTGTTTTTT. This codes for CASSLFLGVDQEKLFF. The chain joins TRBV28 to TRBJ1-4, with D possibly matching TRBD1 (5 bases). The germline V gene has CDR1 MDHEN and CDR2 SYDVKM. The length of the CDR3 is 16 residues. V lost 1 base to trimming and J lost 8 bases, with 17 bases between them.

The gene calls are TRBV2 and TRBJ1-1; D call uncertain. Trimming took 9 bases from V and 5 from J, leaving 10 bases between them. The CDR3 runs to 11 residues. Looked up from germline, CDR1 is SNHLY and CDR2 is FYNNEI. The CDR3 sequence is CARSDGTEAFF. The DNA of the CDR3 is TGTGCCAGGTCCGACGGGACTGAAGCTTTCTTT.

The chain employs TRBV9 and TRBJ1-1, with D possibly matching TRBD1 (5 bases). V was trimmed by 1 base and J by 5 bases, leaving 15 bases between them. The CDR3 is made up of 15 amino acids. Germline values: CDR1 SGDLS, CDR2 YYNGEE. The CDR3 bases are TGTGCCAGCAGCGTAAGTCCGGACATAGGGACTGAAGCTTTCTTT. This sequence encodes CASSVSPDIGTEAFF.

This clone was counted between two and nine times. The rearrangement joins TRBV29-1 to TRBJ2-7; 8 bases are shared with TRBD1. CDR1 is SQVTM and CDR2 is ANQGSEA in the germline V gene. The junction had 5 bases not matched to a gene; V was cut back by 4 bases and J by 3 bases. The CDR3 runs to 13 residues. Here the CDR3 DNA reads TGCAGCGTTGGAAGACAGGGGTTCTACGAGCAGTACTTC. It yields the protein CSVGRQGFYEQYF.

This clone was seen a few times. This rearrangement joins TRBV7-2 to TRBJ1-5; D not certain. Trimming removed 5 bases at V and 4 bases at J, with 12 bases between. From germline, CDR1 is SGHTA and CDR2 FQGNSA. The CDR3 spans 14 residues. CDR3 region: CASSTSTWNQPQHF. Written as DNA, the CDR3 is TGTGCCAGCAGCACGTCAACATGGAATCAGCCCCAGCATTTT.

This clone was seen only a few times. The V call is TRBV28, the J call TRBJ2-2; D remains ambiguous. The CDR3 runs to 11 residues. Trimming pared 8 bases from V and 11 bases from J, leaving 12 bases between. CDR1 is MDHEN and CDR2 is SYDVKM in the germline V gene. Written as DNA, the CDR3 is TGTGCCAGCGGGCTGTGGCGCGAGCTGTTTTTT. Residues: CASGLWRELFF.

The V call is TRBV7-9, the J call TRBJ2-1; TRBD1 agrees at 9 bases. Germline V gene data show CDR1 as SEHNR and CDR2 as FQNEAQ (reference sequence). J gave up 6 bases and V 6 bases, and 3 bases lay outside the gene matches. The CDR3 loop spans 13 amino acids. CDR3 in DNA: TGTGCCAGCAGACGGACAGGGGTCAATGAGCAGTTCTTC. Amino acid sequence: CASRRTGVNEQFF.